These 30 T cell receptor beta chains were all obtained from the same sample, sequenced in a study of T-cell memory formation after mild COVID-19. TCRdb passed the 5' RACE reads through MiXCR, listing each CDR3 protein once. Of about 200,000 distinct CDR3 sequences in the sample, about 16% were seen once. The source material was PBMCs or a T cell subset sorted from them (not recorded which). The origin of the receptors is an adult woman who had mild COVID-19 (a few samples of this study predate the infection). Cell type and time point are not known.

The V gene is TRBV10-3, the J gene TRBJ1-5; D unclear. The CDR3 runs 15 residues. CDR1 and CDR2 from the germline V gene are ENHRY and SYGVKD. Trimming took 6 bases from V and 0 from J, leaving 12 bases between them. CDR3 coding DNA: TGTGCCATCAGCGAAACCGACATTAGCAATCAGCCCCAGCATTTT. It codes for CAISETDISNQPQHF.

The chain links TRBV10-3 to TRBJ2-7; unclear D gene. Deletions cut 7 bases from V and 3 bases from J, with 13 bases between. CDR3 length: 13 amino acids. Germline V gene sequence: CDR1 ENHRY, CDR2 SYGVKD. For the CDR3, the DNA is TGTGCCATCACCGACGGGTTTCTCTACGAGCAGTACTTC. This encodes CAITDGFLYEQYF.

This clonotype was observed a handful of times. The V call is TRBV5-1, the J call TRBJ2-3; D remains ambiguous. CDR1 and CDR2 from the germline V gene are SGHRS and YFSETQ. V shed 4 bases and J shed 0 bases, with 9 bases lying between them. The CDR3 covers 14 residues. The CDR3 DNA reads as TGCGCCAGCAGCCGGGCGGATAGCACAGATACGCAGTATTTT. This sequence encodes CASSRADSTDTQYF.

The table lists this clonotype with a few counts. The J gene is TRBJ2-1, the V gene TRBV7-8; the D is unclear. The CDR3 extends over 12 amino acids. The V gene's germline CDR1 is SGHVS and CDR2 FQNEAQ. Trimming took off 5 bases at V and 8 bases at J, with 10 bases between the two ends. The chain's CDR3 is CASSITGYEQFF. CDR3 in DNA: TGTGCCAGCAGCATTACGGGCTATGAGCAGTTCTTC.

The chain links TRBV3-1 to TRBJ2-3, with TRBD2 as a possible D gene (6 bases). CDR1 is LGHDT, CDR2 YNNKEL, per germline (reference sequence). The CDR3 sequence is 15 residues long. V shed 2 bases and J shed 4 bases, with 13 bases lying between them. DNA of the CDR3: TGTGCCAGCAGCCAATATGTACCGGGGGCAGATACGCAGTATTTT. Amino acid sequence: CASSQYVPGADTQYF.

In its sample, this clonotype was seen many times. V and J are TRBV15 and TRBJ2-7, with D maybe TRBD1 (5 bases). The germline CDR1 and CDR2 sequences are LNHNV and YYDKDF (reference sequence). V was trimmed by 0 bases and J by 5 bases, leaving 11 bases between them. CDR3 size: 14 residues. DNA for the CDR3: TGTGCCACCAGCAGAGATGTGGGGCCCAACGAGCAGTACTTC. Translating gives CATSRDVGPNEQYF.

This clonotype occurred many times. The rearrangement uses TRBV5-1 and TRBJ2-3; D remains ambiguous. V lost 0 bases and J lost 4, with 9 bases in between. The CDR3 has 14 amino acids. The germline gives CDR1 SGHRS, CDR2 YFSETQ. Here the CDR3 reads CASSLAPGADTQYF. CDR3 DNA sequence: TGCGCCAGCAGCTTGGCCCCTGGTGCAGATACGCAGTATTTT.

The chain recombines TRBV7-6 with TRBJ2-1, with a possible D match to TRBD2 (6 bases). The CDR3 totals 16 residues. The V end was cut by 0 bases, the J end by 8 bases, with 17 bases between. Germline assignment: CDR1 SGHVS and CDR2 FNYEAQ. The CDR3 DNA is TGTGCCAGCAGCTTAGCGTGGGGACGGGAGAGGGATGAGCAGTTCTTC. Encoded protein: CASSLAWGRERDEQFF.

This clonotype has a handful of counts. The V gene is TRBV7-2, the J gene TRBJ2-4; possibly TRBD1 or TRBD2 for D (6 bases each). The CDR3 has 16 residues. Germline V CDR1 and CDR2: SGHTA, FQGNSA. V lost 2 bases and J lost 2, with 13 bases in between. CDR3 coding DNA: TGTGCCAGCAGCTTATTGGGGGGCTTACCCAAAAACATTCAGTACTTC. It codes for CASSLLGGLPKNIQYF.

In this sample, this clonotype turned up a few times. This chain links TRBV5-1 with TRBJ1-1; tentatively, D is TRBD1 (5 bases). This CDR3 has 15 amino acids. Between the trimmed V and J ends, which lost 0 bases and 7 bases, there was a span of 16 bases. CDR1 and CDR2 (germline): SGHRS, YFSETQ. CDR3 nucleotide sequence: TGCGCCAGCAGCTTGGGGCAGGGTGGACCCAGTGAAGCTTTCTTT. This gives the protein CASSLGQGGPSEAFF.

The chain recombines TRBV9 with TRBJ2-1; the D call may be TRBD1 or TRBD2 (6 bases each). This CDR3 has 12 amino acids. CDR1 is SGDLS, CDR2 YYNGEE, per germline. With 2 bases removed from V and 14 bases from J, the gap between germline ends came to 14 bases. In DNA form, the CDR3 reads TGTGCCAGCAGCGTTAGTGGGGGGCTCGAGTTCTTC. It is translated as CASSVSGGLEFF. The full variable domain, in which reference TRBV9 and TRBJ2-1 provide the parts outside the CDR3, is DSGVTQTPKHLITATGQRVTLRCSPRSGDLSVYWYQQSLDQGLQFLIQYYNGEERAKGNILERFSAQQFPDLHSELNLSSLELGDSALYFCASSVSGGLEFFGPGTRLTVL.

In this sample, this clonotype turned up a few times. The V and J genes are TRBV2 and TRBJ1-2; the match to TRBD1 covers 10 bases. After removal of 6 bases from V and 3 bases from J, the junction contained 4 bases not matched to a gene. The CDR3 is 14 amino acids. The germline gives CDR1 SNHLY, CDR2 FYNNEI. This CDR3 is CASRSGTGDYGYTF. The CDR3 nucleotides are TGTGCCAGCAGATCCGGGACAGGGGACTATGGCTACACCTTC.

The chain carries TRBV4-2 and TRBJ1-5; D unresolved. This CDR3 has 15 residues. V was pared by 0 bases and J by 0 bases, with 6 bases between. The V gene's germline CDR1 is LGHNA and CDR2 YNFKEQ. The CDR3 reads CASSQDRSSNQPQHF. The CDR3 DNA reads as TGTGCCAGCAGCCAAGATCGCAGTAGCAATCAGCCCCAGCATTTT.

The rearrangement links TRBV20-1 to TRBJ2-2; perhaps TRBD2 as D (5 bases). Per the germline V gene, CDR1 is DFQATT and CDR2 is SNEGSKA (reference sequence). Trimming shortened V by 3 bases and J by 2 bases, and 13 bases separated the two germline ends. This CDR3 region has 15 residues. The CDR3 coding sequence is TGCAGTGCTAGTCGCGGGTTGGCCAACACCGGGGAGCTGTTTTTT. Its translation is CSASRGLANTGELFF.

The chain combines TRBV6-6 with TRBJ2-5, with 9 positions matching TRBD1. CDR3 length: 15 amino acids. Germline-derived CDR1 and CDR2 are MNHNY and SVGAGI (reference sequence). V gave up 0 bases and J gave up 6 bases; unmatched junction bases: 5. CDR3 loop: CASSYSGQGRQTQYF. The CDR3 coding sequence is TGTGCCAGCAGTTACTCCGGACAGGGGAGGCAGACCCAGTACTTC.

This chain connects TRBV7-3 to TRBJ2-3; 7 bases line up with TRBD2. Germline V gives CDR1 SGHTA, CDR2 FQGTGA. The CDR3 is 16 amino acids. The V and J ends lost 5 bases and 1 base, in that order; junction bases with no gene match: 9. The CDR3 here is CASSGRSGARTDTQYF. The CDR3 DNA sequence: TGTGCCAGCAGCGGGCGAAGCGGGGCCCGCACAGATACGCAGTATTTT.

The chain is built from TRBV5-1 and TRBJ1-1; 9 nucleotides align to TRBD1. The V gene's germline CDR1 is SGHRS and CDR2 YFSETQ. With 3 bases clipped from V and 2 bases from J, the junction kept 11 bases outside the gene matches. The CDR3 contains 17 residues. CDR3 sequence: CASSWSRDRAYNTEAFF. CDR3 DNA: TGCGCCAGCAGCTGGTCCAGGGACAGGGCTTATAACACTGAAGCTTTCTTT.

This clonotype has a handful of counts. This chain joins TRBV6-5 and TRBJ1-6; unclear D gene. CDR1 and CDR2 (germline): MNHEY, SVGAGI. This CDR3 is 13 amino acids long. Trimming took off 4 bases at V and 14 bases at J, with 15 bases between the two ends. The CDR3 nucleotides are TGTGCCAGCAGTTTGCGGCGGATGGCGGCCCTCCACTTT. It is translated as CASSLRRMAALHF.

This clonotype was observed a handful of times. The chain links TRBV6-1 to TRBJ2-3; D remains unclear. The CDR3 extends over 16 amino acids. The germline CDR1 and CDR2 sequences are MNHNS and SASEGT. The V end was cut by 3 bases, the J end by 5 bases, with 18 bases between. The DNA for the CDR3 is TGTGCCAGCAGTGACGTCGGCGGACCTGGCATAGATACGCAGTATTTT. As protein: CASSDVGGPGIDTQYF.

This clonotype is deemed medium-sized. This rearrangement joins TRBV7-9 to TRBJ2-3, with 7 bases aligning to TRBD2. V lost 1 base to trimming and J lost 1 base; unmatched junction nucleotides: 8. CDR3 length equals 17 residues. Germline CDR1 is SEHNR and CDR2 is FQNEAQ (reference sequence). CDR3 protein: CASSLGSAGSRTDTQYF. In nucleotides, the CDR3 is TGTGCCAGCAGCTTAGGGTCAGCGGGGAGTCGCACAGATACGCAGTATTTT.

There are many counts of this clonotype. V gene TRBV30 combines with J gene TRBJ2-3; no reliable D call. V dropped 0 bases and J dropped 4 bases, with 5 bases sitting between them. The CDR3 has 12 residues. Germline V gene lookup returns CDR1 GTSNPN and CDR2 SVGIG (reference sequence). The CDR3 region has the DNA TGTGCCTGGAGTGTCAGTTCAGATACGCAGTATTTT. This encodes CAWSVSSDTQYF.

This clonotype was counted only a few times. The CDR3 DNA sequence: TGTGCCAGCAGCCATAGGACAGGGTCTGGAAACACCATATATTTT. This sequence encodes CASSHRTGSGNTIYF. The J gene is TRBJ1-3, the V gene TRBV5-5, with TRBD1 matching 8 bases. The J segment lost 1 base and the V segment lost 4 bases, leaving 4 bases of the junction unmatched. CDR1 and CDR2 from the germline V gene are SGHKS and YYEKEE (reference sequence). This CDR3 is built from 15 residues. The whole variable domain, filled in from reference TRBV5-5 and TRBJ1-3, reads DAGVTQSPTHLIKTRGQQVTLRCSPISGHKSVSWYQQVLGQGPQFIFQYYEKEERGRGNFPDRFSARQFPNYSSELNVNALLLGDSALYLCASSHRTGSGNTIYFGEGSWLTVV.

The rearrangement joins TRBV3-1 to TRBJ1-4; a weak D match, TRBD1 (5 bases). The CDR3 has 17 amino acids. V dropped 4 bases and J dropped 3 bases, with 18 bases sitting between them. CDR1 and CDR2 (germline): LGHDT, YNNKEL (reference sequence). The CDR3 DNA follows: TGTGCCAGCAGCCCCAATGCGGGACTCCTCTCTAATGAAAAACTGTTTTTT. Its protein product is CASSPNAGLLSNEKLFF.

V is TRBV6-1 and J is TRBJ1-5; D may be TRBD1 (5 bases). The V gene lost 6 bases and the J gene lost 11 bases, with 14 bases spanning the gap. The CDR3 contains 12 residues. Per germline, CDR1 MNHNS and CDR2 SASEGT. This CDR3 is CASRTAERAQHF. The CDR3, as DNA: TGTGCCAGCAGGACAGCGGAGAGGGCCCAGCATTTT.

The CDR3 loop reads CASSHRAGYNSPLHF. The CDR3 DNA is TGTGCCAGCAGCCACAGGGCGGGCTATAATTCACCCCTCCACTTT. This chain uses TRBV12-3 or TRBV12-4 with TRBJ1-6, with TRBD1 as a possible D gene (6 bases). Trimming took 6 bases from V and 3 from J, leaving 12 bases between them. The CDR3 extends over 15 amino acids.

V is TRBV5-1 and J is TRBJ2-1; 10 bases match TRBD2. Germline trimming cut 7 bases from V and 9 bases from J; bases unmatched to any gene: 10. This CDR3 has 14 amino acids. Germline CDR1 is SGHRS and CDR2 is YFSETQ. The CDR3 nucleotides read TGCGCCAGCCATGCTAGCGGGAGCTGGGGTGAGCAGTTCTTC. It specifies CASHASGSWGEQFF.

A few counts support this clonotype. This chain connects TRBV29-1 to TRBJ2-1; TRBD2 matches at 7 bases. CDR1 and CDR2 (germline): SQVTM, ANQGSEA. The V segment lost 6 bases and the J segment 0 bases; nucleotides outside the gene matches: 2. The CDR3 covers 13 residues. CDR3 sequence reads: CSVASGSYNEQFF. The CDR3 nucleotides read TGCAGCGTAGCTAGCGGCTCCTACAATGAGCAGTTCTTC.

The CDR3 region is CASTQARSGNTIYF. Written as DNA, the CDR3 is TGTGCCAGCACCCAGGCACGCTCTGGAAACACCATATATTTT. V gene TRBV6-6 combines with J gene TRBJ1-3; no definite D call. Per the germline V gene, CDR1 is MNHNY and CDR2 is SVGAGI (reference sequence). The CDR3 extends over 14 amino acids. Trimming took off 7 bases at V and 0 bases at J, with 10 bases between the two ends.

The chain recombines TRBV7-2 with TRBJ2-3, with no clear D. CDR1 and CDR2 (germline): SGHTA, FQGNSA. CDR3 size: 13 residues. V was shortened by 2 bases and J by 4 bases, with 7 bases between the two germline ends. Here the CDR3 reads CASSLSLADTQYF. The CDR3 nucleotides read TGTGCCAGCAGCTTATCATTGGCAGATACGCAGTATTTT.

The rearrangement links TRBV7-9 to TRBJ2-7, with D unclear. Germline loops: CDR1 SEHNR, CDR2 FQNEAQ (reference sequence). The V end lost 1 base, the J end lost 4 bases, and 8 bases lay between the germline ends. This CDR3 spans 13 amino acids. The CDR3 nucleotides read TGTGCCAGCAGCTTAGGTCCGAGATACGAGCAGTACTTC. Residues: CASSLGPRYEQYF.